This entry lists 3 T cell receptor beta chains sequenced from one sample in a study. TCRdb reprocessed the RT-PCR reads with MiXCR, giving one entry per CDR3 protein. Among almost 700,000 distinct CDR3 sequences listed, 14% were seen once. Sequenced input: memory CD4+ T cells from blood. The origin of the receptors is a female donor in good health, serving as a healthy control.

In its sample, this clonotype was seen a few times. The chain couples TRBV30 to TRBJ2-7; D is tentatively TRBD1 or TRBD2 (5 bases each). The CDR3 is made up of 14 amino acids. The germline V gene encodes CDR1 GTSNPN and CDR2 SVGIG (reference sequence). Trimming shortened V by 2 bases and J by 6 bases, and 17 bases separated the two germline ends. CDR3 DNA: TGTGCCTGGAGTTGGTCCGGGGCCAGGTCCGAGCAGTACTTC. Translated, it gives CAWSWSGARSEQYF.

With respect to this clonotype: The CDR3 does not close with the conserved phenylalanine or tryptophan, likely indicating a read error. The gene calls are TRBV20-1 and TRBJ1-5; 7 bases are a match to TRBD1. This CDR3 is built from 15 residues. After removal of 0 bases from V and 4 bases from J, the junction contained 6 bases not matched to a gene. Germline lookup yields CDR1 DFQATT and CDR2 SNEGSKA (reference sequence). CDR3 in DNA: TGCAGTGCTAGAGATCGGGCCAGGGGGAATCAGCCCCAGCATTCT. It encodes CSARDRARGNQPQHS.

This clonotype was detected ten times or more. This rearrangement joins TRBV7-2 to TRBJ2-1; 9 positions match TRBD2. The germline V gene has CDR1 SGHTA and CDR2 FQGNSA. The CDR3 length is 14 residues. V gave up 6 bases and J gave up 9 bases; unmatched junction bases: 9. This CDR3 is CASSLIAGDVEQFF. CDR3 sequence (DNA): TGTGCCAGCAGTTTAATAGCGGGAGACGTTGAGCAGTTCTTC.